The sample holds many counts of the clone carrying this T cell receptor beta chain. The antigen is unknown. This record belongs to a study of T cells in Graves' hyperthyroidism and ophthalmopathy. Study findings and constraints: Most thyroid clonotypes expanded above 0.001 appeared in blood too. Before onset, by a median of approximately 6.2 months, the model predicted ophthalmopathy.

The CDR3 regions of TCR beta were amplified from RNA transcripts. The HTBI primer set drove a first-round RT-PCR of the TCR CDR3. A single record per CDR3 protein comes from TCRdb applying MiXCR to the multiplex PCR reads. This sample has fewer than 300,000 distinct CDR3 sequences, with 25% found just once. Uncontrolled infection, other autoimmune disease, pregnancy or lactation disqualified patients from enrolment. The blood specimen was taken at initial hyperthyroidism diagnosis, before any ophthalmopathy symptoms. The germline CDR1 and CDR2 sequences are LNHDA and SQIVND (reference sequence). CDR3 size: 17 residues. V lost 5 bases, J lost 6 bases, and 23 bases lay in between.

This TCR derives from a man aged 40-49 years with Graves' hyperthyroidism that later progressed to Graves' ophthalmopathy. V gene TRBV19 combines with J gene TRBJ1-5; TRBD1 is a possible D gene (5 bases). The specimen was blood. The CDR3 sequence: CASSEGHKTYLSQPQHF. The CDR3 DNA reads as TGTGCCAGTAGTGAAGGACACAAAACCTATCTCTCTCAGCCCCAGCATTTT.